The 25 T cell receptor beta chains below come from one sample, sequenced in a study of graft-versus-host responses after intestinal transplantation. Method: immunoSEQ multiplex PCR; TCRdb's copy keeps in-frame clones and lacks some. The repertoire includes about 130,000 clones, around 90% of them detected once, and about 0.2% sits in the top ten. For these TCRs, the target antigens are not known. The specimen was unstimulated CD4+ T cells sorted from spleen or lymph node cells, collected before intestinal transplant. The receptor set was obtained from a human donor who received an intestinal transplant.

The sample holds a few counts of this clone. The genes are TRBV28 and TRBJ2-1, with TRBD2 matching over 8 bases. The J segment lost 9 bases and the V segment lost 6 bases, leaving 13 bases of the junction unmatched. Germline lookup yields CDR1 MDHEN and CDR2 SYDVKM. The CDR3 has 15 residues. CDR3 sequence reads: CASSPVTPRGGEQFF. In DNA, the CDR3 is TGTGCCAGCAGCCCAGTGACACCCCGGGGGGGTGAGCAGTTCTTC.

This chain connects TRBV4-3 to TRBJ2-1; perhaps TRBD2 as D (6 bases). Germline V lookup: CDR1 LGHNA, CDR2 YSLEER. The CDR3 length is 17 residues. The V end was cut by 3 bases, the J end by 1 base, with 16 bases between. CDR3 bases: TGCGCCAGCAGCCAGGGGGGTGGCGGAACTTCCTACAATGAGCAGTTCTTC. Translating gives CASSQGGGGTSYNEQFF.

The chain couples TRBV4-1 to TRBJ2-7; TRBD1 matches at 9 bases. With 4 bases clipped from V and 5 bases from J, the junction kept 18 bases outside the gene matches. Germline V gene data show CDR1 as MGHRA and CDR2 as YSYEKL. The CDR3 contains 18 residues. CDR3 amino acids: CASSRGQGVALIKNEQYF. As DNA, the CDR3 is TGCGCCAGCAGCCGGGGACAGGGTGTCGCGCTCATTAAAAACGAGCAGTACTTC.

The chain employs TRBV18 and TRBJ1-1, with D possibly matching TRBD1 (5 bases). The CDR3 runs to 15 residues. Between the trimmed V and J ends, which lost 3 bases and 0 bases, there was a span of 11 bases. Germline V gives CDR1 KGHSH, CDR2 LQKENI. In nucleotides, the CDR3 is TGTGCCAGCTCACCGATGGACAAACTGAACACTGAAGCTTTCTTT. It specifies CASSPMDKLNTEAFF.

The chain recombines TRBV5-1 with TRBJ2-5; D is uncertain. CDR1 and CDR2 from the germline V gene are SGHRS and YFSETQ. CDR3 length: 14 amino acids. V shed 0 bases and J shed 2 bases, with 8 bases lying between them. The CDR3 spells CASSLDISQETQYF. CDR3 coding DNA: TGCGCCAGCAGCTTGGACATTAGTCAAGAGACCCAGTACTTC. The full variable domain, its missing parts supplied by reference TRBV5-1 and TRBJ2-5, is KAGVTQTPRYLIKTRGQQVTLSCSPISGHRSVSWYQQTPGQGLQFLFEYFSETQRNKGNFPGRFSGRQFSNSRSEMNVSTLELGDSALYLCASSLDISQETQYFGPGTRLLVL.

The CDR3 nucleotides read TGTGCCAGCTCACCACCCGGGGGCATGAACACTGAAGCTTTCTTT. Translated, it gives CASSPPGGMNTEAFF. This chain links TRBV18 with TRBJ1-1; D may be TRBD1 (6 bases). The CDR3 loop spans 15 amino acids. Trimming stripped 0 bases from V and 0 bases from J, with 8 bases between. The germline V gene has CDR1 KGHSH and CDR2 LQKENI.

The chain uses TRBV19 and TRBJ2-2; D unclear. Germline assignment: CDR1 LNHDA and CDR2 SQIVND (reference sequence). The CDR3 is 14 residues long. Trimming cost V 3 bases and J 1 base, with 6 bases left between them. As DNA, the CDR3 is TGTGCCAGTAGTATTGACAAGAACACCGGGGAGCTGTTTTTT. This encodes CASSIDKNTGELFF. Based on the CDR3 plus reference TRBV19 and TRBJ2-2, the full variable domain is DGGITQSPKYLFRKEGQNVTLSCEQNLNHDAMYWYRQDPGQGLRLIYYSQIVNDFQKGDIAEGYSVSREKKESFPLTVTSAQKNPTAFYLCASSIDKNTGELFFGEGSRLTVL.

A single count supports this clone. The chain carries TRBV6-6 and TRBJ2-7; D not certain. Germline-derived CDR1 and CDR2 are MNHNY and SVGAGI (reference sequence). This CDR3 comprises 15 residues. V lost 4 bases and J lost 5, with 18 bases in between. The CDR3 region is CASSSLTPSSNEQYF. Written as DNA, the CDR3 is TGTGCCAGCAGTTCCCTTACCCCTTCCTCGAACGAGCAGTACTTC.

V usage is TRBV5-1 and J usage is TRBJ2-5, with D perhaps matching TRBD1 (5 bases). The CDR3 is made up of 15 amino acids. V was shortened by 4 bases and J by 5 bases, with 18 bases between the two germline ends. Germline CDR1 reads SGHRS; CDR2 reads YFSETQ. In nucleotides, the CDR3 is TGCGCCAGCAGCGATTTTGGGGCGCAGGTCGAGACCCAGTACTTC. Protein sequence: CASSDFGAQVETQYF.

The chain links TRBV7-9 to TRBJ1-4, with D possibly being TRBD1 (6 bases). The CDR3 has 14 residues. The V and J ends lost 5 bases and 3 bases respectively, with 10 bases between them. Germline CDR1 SEHNR, CDR2 FQNEAQ (reference sequence). The CDR3 sequence: CASSRTVSNEKLFF. CDR3 DNA sequence: TGTGCCAGCAGCCGGACAGTCTCTAATGAAAAACTGTTTTTT.

The V gene is TRBV19, the J gene TRBJ2-3; 11 nucleotides match TRBD2. The germline CDR1 and CDR2 sequences are LNHDA and SQIVND (reference sequence). The CDR3 spans 16 residues. With 3 bases clipped from V and 4 bases from J, the junction kept 6 bases outside the gene matches. The CDR3 spells CASSIRLAGGSDTQYF. Written as DNA, the CDR3 is TGTGCCAGTAGTATCAGGCTAGCGGGAGGATCAGATACGCAGTATTTT.

This chain connects TRBV4-2 to TRBJ2-7; D unresolved. Germline CDR1 is LGHNA and CDR2 is YNFKEQ. The germline V and J ends were trimmed by 1 base and 6 bases, with 13 bases remaining between them. The CDR3 has 14 amino acids. CDR3 nucleotides: TGTGCCAGCAGCCAAGGGGATGGCCGGACCGAGCAGTACTTC. It specifies CASSQGDGRTEQYF.

The V and J genes are TRBV6-5 and TRBJ2-7; D assignment may be TRBD1 or TRBD2 (5 bases each). This CDR3 region has 14 residues. Trimming removed 8 bases at V and 0 bases at J, with 14 bases between. From germline, CDR1 is MNHEY and CDR2 SVGAGI. Written as DNA, the CDR3 is TGTGCCAGCTTGGATCCAGGGAGCTCCTACGAGCAGTACTTC. This codes for CASLDPGSSYEQYF.

The chain recombines TRBV4-1 with TRBJ1-6, with D unresolved. This CDR3 is 11 amino acids long. Germline loops: CDR1 MGHRA, CDR2 YSYEKL. Between the trimmed V and J ends, which lost 1 base and 11 bases, there was a span of 3 bases. The CDR3 is CASSQGAPLHF. CDR3 nucleotide sequence: TGCGCCAGCAGCCAAGGGGCACCCCTCCACTTT.

This clone came up once. The chain's CDR3 is CASSRQASSYNEQFF. The CDR3 DNA follows: TGCGCCAGCAGCCGACAGGCAAGCTCCTACAATGAGCAGTTCTTC. The chain couples TRBV5-1 to TRBJ2-1, with a possible D match to TRBD1 (6 bases). CDR1 is SGHRS and CDR2 is YFSETQ in the germline V gene. The CDR3 totals 15 residues. V lost 4 bases and J 0 bases, leaving 11 bases between the germline ends. The full variable domain, in which reference TRBV5-1 and TRBJ2-1 provide the parts outside the CDR3, is KAGVTQTPRYLIKTRGQQVTLSCSPISGHRSVSWYQQTPGQGLQFLFEYFSETQRNKGNFPGRFSGRQFSNSRSEMNVSTLELGDSALYLCASSRQASSYNEQFFGPGTRLTVL.

V is TRBV27 and J is TRBJ2-1, with 8 bases that match TRBD1. Per the germline V gene, CDR1 is MNHEY and CDR2 is SMNVEV (reference sequence). The length of the CDR3 is 17 residues. V trimming: 5 bases; J trimming: 9 bases; junction bases outside the gene matches: 18. CDR3 loop: CASSQKTPGQAFGEQFF. CDR3 nucleotide sequence: TGTGCCAGCAGTCAAAAAACGCCGGGACAGGCGTTTGGTGAGCAGTTCTTC.

This chain links TRBV11-3 with TRBJ2-3; D possibly corresponds to TRBD1 (6 bases). Trimming took 5 bases from V and 2 from J, leaving 14 bases between them. Germline V CDR1 and CDR2: SGHNT, YENEEA. The length of the CDR3 is 15 residues. The CDR3 coding sequence is TGTGCCAGCAGCCCAGGGGCACAGTTCACAGATACGCAGTATTTT. Translating it yields CASSPGAQFTDTQYF.

This clone was picked up a small number of times. The chain carries TRBV18 and TRBJ1-4; D call uncertain. V lost 7 bases to trimming and J lost 3 bases, with 27 bases between them. The CDR3 is made up of 19 amino acids. Per germline, CDR1 KGHSH and CDR2 LQKENI. The CDR3 sequence is CASFPTAHLRQQPNEKLFF. The CDR3 DNA sequence: TGTGCCAGCTTCCCAACAGCTCACCTAAGGCAACAGCCTAATGAAAAACTGTTTTTT.

Concerning this clone: A junction end diverges from the germline sequence, so it may reflect a read error. The V gene is TRBV18, the J gene TRBJ2-7; 12 nucleotides agree with TRBD1. Germline assignment: CDR1 KGHSH and CDR2 LQKENI. The CDR3 is made up of 17 amino acids. In nucleotides, the CDR3 is TGTGCCAACTCACCCGTACCGGGACAGGGGGCCCCCTACGAGCAGTACTTC. Residues: CANSPVPGQGAPYEQYF. The complete variable domain, with remaining parts taken from reference TRBV18 and TRBJ2-7, reads NAGVMQNPRHLVRRRGQEARLRCSPMKGHSHVYWYRQLPEEGLKFMVYLQKENIIDESGMPKERFSAEFPKEGPSILRIQQVVRGDSAAYFCANSPVPGQGAPYEQYFGPGTRLTVT.

The V gene is TRBV6-6, the J gene TRBJ2-7; 8 nucleotides align to TRBD1. This CDR3 comprises 14 residues. With 6 bases clipped from V and 4 bases from J, the junction kept 8 bases outside the gene matches. Germline CDR1 reads MNHNY; CDR2 reads SVGAGI (reference sequence). CDR3 region: CASRETDRVYEQYF. The DNA of the CDR3 is TGTGCCAGCAGGGAAACGGACAGGGTTTACGAGCAGTACTTC.

The chain links TRBV11-2 to TRBJ2-3; 13 positions agree with TRBD2. Germline CDR1 SGHAT, CDR2 FQNNGV. The CDR3 has 19 amino acids. Losses at the gene ends were 0 bases for V and 3 bases for J; bases not matched to a gene: 9. CDR3 in amino acids: CASSLEGAGLAGVTDTQYF. CDR3 sequence (DNA): TGTGCCAGCAGCTTAGAGGGGGCCGGACTAGCGGGAGTGACAGATACGCAGTATTTT. The full variable domain, completed using reference TRBV11-2 and TRBJ2-3, is EAGVAQSPRYKIIEKRQSVAFWCNPISGHATLYWYQQILGQGPKLLIQFQNNGVVDDSQLPKDRFSAERLKGVDSTLKIQPAKLEDSAVYLCASSLEGAGLAGVTDTQYFGPGTRLTVL.

The V and J genes are TRBV6-5 and TRBJ2-1, with unresolved D. Germline V CDR1 and CDR2: MNHEY, SVGAGI. The CDR3 covers 15 residues. Trimming removed 0 bases from V and 7 bases from J, with 13 bases in between. CDR3 region: CASSYSFRFRNEQFF. The CDR3 DNA is TGTGCCAGCAGTTACTCTTTTAGGTTTAGGAATGAGCAGTTCTTC.

As to this clone: Additional DNA sequences in this sample encode the identical CDR3. The chain links TRBV19 to TRBJ2-7; D is tentatively TRBD1 or TRBD2 (5 bases each). The CDR3 runs to 14 residues. Trimming took off 1 base at V and 3 bases at J, with 10 bases between the two ends. The germline CDR1 and CDR2 sequences are LNHDA and SQIVND (reference sequence). CDR3 amino acids: CASSIGGDSYEQYF. CDR3 bases: TGTGCCAGTAGTATAGGGGGAGACAGCTACGAGCAGTACTTC.

This clone appeared once. V and J are TRBV7-9 and TRBJ2-1; D is uncertain. The CDR3 loop spans 13 amino acids. Germline V lookup: CDR1 SEHNR, CDR2 FQNEAQ (reference sequence). The V and J ends lost 5 bases and 8 bases respectively, with 13 bases between them. The CDR3 region has the DNA TGTGCCAGCAGCCCCAATTCAAGTTATGAGCAGTTCTTC. Protein sequence: CASSPNSSYEQFF.

This chain links TRBV18 with TRBJ2-5, with 7 nucleotides matching TRBD1. The CDR3 loop spans 17 amino acids. V was clipped by 3 bases and J by 9 bases; unmatched bases: 19. Germline V gene sequence: CDR1 KGHSH, CDR2 LQKENI. The CDR3 loop is CASSPTGLPTTGEAQYF. The DNA for the CDR3 is TGTGCCAGCTCACCTACAGGTTTACCAACAACAGGGGAAGCCCAGTACTTC. The full variable domain, rest sourced from reference TRBV18 and TRBJ2-5, is NAGVMQNPRHLVRRRGQEARLRCSPMKGHSHVYWYRQLPEEGLKFMVYLQKENIIDESGMPKERFSAEFPKEGPSILRIQQVVRGDSAAYFCASSPTGLPTTGEAQYFGPGTRLLVL.